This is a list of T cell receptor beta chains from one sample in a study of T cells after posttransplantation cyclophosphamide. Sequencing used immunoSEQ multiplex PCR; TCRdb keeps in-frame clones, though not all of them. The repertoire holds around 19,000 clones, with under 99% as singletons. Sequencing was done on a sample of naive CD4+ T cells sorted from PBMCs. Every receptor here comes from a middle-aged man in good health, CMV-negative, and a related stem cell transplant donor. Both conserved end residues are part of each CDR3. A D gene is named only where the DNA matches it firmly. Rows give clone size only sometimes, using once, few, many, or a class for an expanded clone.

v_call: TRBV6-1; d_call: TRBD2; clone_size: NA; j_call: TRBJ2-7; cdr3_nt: TGTGCCAGCAGTGATCCCGGACTAGCGGGCCTATACGAGCAGTACTTC; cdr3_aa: CASSDPGLAGLYEQYF
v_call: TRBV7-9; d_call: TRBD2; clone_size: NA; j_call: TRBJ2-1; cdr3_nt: TGTGCCAGCAGTCCAGCTAGCGGGTTGTTCAATGAGCAGTTCTTC; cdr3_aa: CASSPASGLFNEQFF
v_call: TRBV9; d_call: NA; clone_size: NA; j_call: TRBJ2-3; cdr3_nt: TGTGCCAGCAGCGTAGGTGGCACAGCTAGCACAGATACGCAGTATTTT; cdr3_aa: CASSVGGTASTDTQYF
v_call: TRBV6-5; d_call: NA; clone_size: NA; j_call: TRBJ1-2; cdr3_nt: TGTGCCAGCAGTTACTCAGGGGCTGGCTACACCTTC; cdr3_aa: CASSYSGAGYTF
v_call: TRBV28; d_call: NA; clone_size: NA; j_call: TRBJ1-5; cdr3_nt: TGTGCCAGCAGCCCGACAGGTCGGGATCAGCCCCAGCATTTT; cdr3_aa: CASSPTGRDQPQHF
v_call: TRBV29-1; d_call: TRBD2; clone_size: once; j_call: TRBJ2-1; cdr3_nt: TGCAGCGTCCGACCGGGACTAGCCCTGAGAGAGCAGTTCTTC; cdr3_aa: CSVRPGLALREQFF
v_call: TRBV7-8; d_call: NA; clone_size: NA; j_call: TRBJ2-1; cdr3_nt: TGTGCCAGCACTTTGGGGCGGCCTCCGGCCTCCTACAATGAGCAGTTCTTC; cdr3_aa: CASTLGRPPASYNEQFF
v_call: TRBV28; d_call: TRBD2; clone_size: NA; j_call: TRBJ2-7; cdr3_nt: TGTGCCAGCAGTTACCTCCTAGCGGGAGTCTACGAGCAGTACTTC; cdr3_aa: CASSYLLAGVYEQYF
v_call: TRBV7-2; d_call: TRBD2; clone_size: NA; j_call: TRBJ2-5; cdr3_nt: TGTGCCAGCAGCTTAAGAGGGAGGGCCGTGGAGACCCAGTACTTC; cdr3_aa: CASSLRGRAVETQYF
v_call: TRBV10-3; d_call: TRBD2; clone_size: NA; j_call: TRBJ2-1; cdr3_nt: TGTGCCATCTCGGCTAGCGGGAACAATGAGCAGTTCTTC; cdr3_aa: CAISASGNNEQFF
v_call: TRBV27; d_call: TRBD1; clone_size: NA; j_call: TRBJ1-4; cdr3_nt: TGTGCCAGCAGTCCAAGGACAGGCGAAAAACTGTTTTTT; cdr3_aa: CASSPRTGEKLFF
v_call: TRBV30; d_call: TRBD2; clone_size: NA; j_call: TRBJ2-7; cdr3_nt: TGTGCCTGGAGTGTACGGGGTAGCGGGAGTATCCACGAGCAGTACTTC; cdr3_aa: CAWSVRGSGSIHEQYF
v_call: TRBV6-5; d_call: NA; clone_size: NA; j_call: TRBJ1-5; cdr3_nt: TGTGCCAGCAGTCCCGGAGGCGGGAGCAATCAGCCCCAGCATTTT; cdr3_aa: CASSPGGGSNQPQHF
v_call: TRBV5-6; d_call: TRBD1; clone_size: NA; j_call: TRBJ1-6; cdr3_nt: TGTGCCAGCAGCTTTGGGACAGATTATTCACCCCTCCACTTT; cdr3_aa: CASSFGTDYSPLHF
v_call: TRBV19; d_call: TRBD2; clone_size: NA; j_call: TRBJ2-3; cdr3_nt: TGTGCCAGTAGCGGGGGAGGGGTCCTGGCAGATACGCAGTATTTT; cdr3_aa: CASSGGGVLADTQYF
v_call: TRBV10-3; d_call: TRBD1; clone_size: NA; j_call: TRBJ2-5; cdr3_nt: TGTGCCGCAGGGGGCCCGGAGGACACCCAGTACTTC; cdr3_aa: CAAGGPEDTQYF
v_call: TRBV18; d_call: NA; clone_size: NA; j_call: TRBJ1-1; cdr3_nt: TGTGCCAGCTCAATCGGAAGGGGCACTGAAGCTTTCTTT; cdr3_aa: CASSIGRGTEAFF
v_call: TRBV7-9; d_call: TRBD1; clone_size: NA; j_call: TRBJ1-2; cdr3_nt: TGTGCCAGCAGCTCGGGACAGGGATATGGCTACACCTTC; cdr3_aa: CASSSGQGYGYTF
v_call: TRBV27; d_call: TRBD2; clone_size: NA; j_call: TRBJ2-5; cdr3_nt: TGTGCCAGCAGTTCCAAACTAGCGGGAGGTTTAGAGACCCAGTACTTC; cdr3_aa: CASSSKLAGGLETQYF
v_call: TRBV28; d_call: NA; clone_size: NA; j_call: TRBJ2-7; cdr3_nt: TGTGCCAGCAGACCACAGGGCCTCGAGCAGTACTTC; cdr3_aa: CASRPQGLEQYF
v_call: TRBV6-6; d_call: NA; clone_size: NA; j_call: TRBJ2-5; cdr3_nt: TGTGCCAGCAGACTCCGGGACACTGAAGAGACCCAGTACTTC; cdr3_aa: CASRLRDTEETQYF
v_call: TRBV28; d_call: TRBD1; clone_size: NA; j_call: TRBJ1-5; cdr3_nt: TGTGCCAGCAGTTCCGGGACAGGGGACTCCTTTAGCAATCAGCCCCAGCATTTT; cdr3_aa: CASSSGTGDSFSNQPQHF
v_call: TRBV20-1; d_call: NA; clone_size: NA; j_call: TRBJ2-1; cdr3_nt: TGCAGTGCCCGGGGACTTGGGCAGTTCTTC; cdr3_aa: CSARGLGQFF
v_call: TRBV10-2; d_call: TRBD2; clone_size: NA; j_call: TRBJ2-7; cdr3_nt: TGCGCCAGCATGGGGTCGGGACAGGGAAGGACTAGCGGGAGCTACGAGCAGTACTTC; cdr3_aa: CASMGSGQGRTSGSYEQYF
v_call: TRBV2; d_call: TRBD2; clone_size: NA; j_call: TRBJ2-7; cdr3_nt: TGTGCCAGCAGTGAAGCGCGCCTAGCGGGAGACTACGAGCAGTACTTC; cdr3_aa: CASSEARLAGDYEQYF
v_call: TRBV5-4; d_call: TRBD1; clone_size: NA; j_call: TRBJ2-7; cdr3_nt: TGTGCCAGCAGCCGGACAGGGCCTTCCTACGAGCAGTACTTC; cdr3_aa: CASSRTGPSYEQYF
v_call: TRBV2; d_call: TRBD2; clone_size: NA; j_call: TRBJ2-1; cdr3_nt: TGTGCCAGCAGCGTCGGCCTAGCGGGTATTAATGAGCAGTTCTTC; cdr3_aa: CASSVGLAGINEQFF
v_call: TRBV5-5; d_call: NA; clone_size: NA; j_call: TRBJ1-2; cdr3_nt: TGTGCCAGCAGCTTTGGGACACCCTATGGCTACACCTTC; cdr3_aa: CASSFGTPYGYTF
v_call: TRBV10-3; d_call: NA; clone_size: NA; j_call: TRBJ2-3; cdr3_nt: TGTGCCATAGTTGCGGGACCCACAGATACGCAGTATTTT; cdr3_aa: CAIVAGPTDTQYF
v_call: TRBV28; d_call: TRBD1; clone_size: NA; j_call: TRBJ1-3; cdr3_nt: TGTGCCAGCAGTCGGACAGGGGAAAGAAACACCATATATTTT; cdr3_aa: CASSRTGERNTIYF
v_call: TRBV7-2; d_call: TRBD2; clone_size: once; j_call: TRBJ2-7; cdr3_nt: TGTGCCAGCAGCTTATATCCTAGCGGAACCTACGAGCAGTACTTC; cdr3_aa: CASSLYPSGTYEQYF